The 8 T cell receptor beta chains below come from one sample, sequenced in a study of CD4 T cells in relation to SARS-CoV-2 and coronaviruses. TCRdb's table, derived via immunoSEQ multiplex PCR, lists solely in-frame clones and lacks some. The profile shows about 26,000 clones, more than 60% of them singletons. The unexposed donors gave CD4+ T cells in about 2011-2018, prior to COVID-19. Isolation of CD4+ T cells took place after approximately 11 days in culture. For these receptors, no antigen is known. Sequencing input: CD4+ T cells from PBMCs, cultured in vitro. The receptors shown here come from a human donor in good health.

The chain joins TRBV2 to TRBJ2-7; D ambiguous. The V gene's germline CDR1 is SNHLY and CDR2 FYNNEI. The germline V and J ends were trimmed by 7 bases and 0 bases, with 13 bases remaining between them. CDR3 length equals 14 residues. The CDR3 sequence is CASKTQVSSYEQYF. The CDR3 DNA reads TGTGCCAGCAAAACCCAAGTCAGCTCCTACGAGCAGTACTTC. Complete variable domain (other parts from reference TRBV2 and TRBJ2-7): EPEVTQTPSHQVTQMGQEVILRCVPISNHLYFYWYRQILGQKVEFLVSFYNNEISEKSEIFDDQFSVERPDGSNFTLKIRSTKLEDSAMYFCASKTQVSSYEQYFGPGTRLTVT.

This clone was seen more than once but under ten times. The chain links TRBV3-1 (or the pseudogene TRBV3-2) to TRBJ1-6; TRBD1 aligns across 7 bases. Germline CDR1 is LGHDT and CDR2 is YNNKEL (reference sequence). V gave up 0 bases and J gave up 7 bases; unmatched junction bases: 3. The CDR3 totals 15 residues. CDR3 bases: TGTGCCAGCAGCCAAGAAGGGGGCGTAAATTCACCCCTCCACTTT. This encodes CASSQEGGVNSPLHF.

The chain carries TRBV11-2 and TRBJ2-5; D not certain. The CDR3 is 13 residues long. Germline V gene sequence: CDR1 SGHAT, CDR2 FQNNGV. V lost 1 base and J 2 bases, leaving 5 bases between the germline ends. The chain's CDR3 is CASSLVRQETQYF. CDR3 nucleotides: TGTGCCAGCAGCTTAGTCAGACAAGAGACCCAGTACTTC.

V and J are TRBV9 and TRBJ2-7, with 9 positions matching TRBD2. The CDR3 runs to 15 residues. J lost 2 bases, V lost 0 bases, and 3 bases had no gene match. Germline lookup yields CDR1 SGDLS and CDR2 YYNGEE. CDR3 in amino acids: CASSVGLAGTYEQYF. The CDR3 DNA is TGTGCCAGCAGCGTAGGGCTAGCGGGAACCTACGAGCAGTACTTC.

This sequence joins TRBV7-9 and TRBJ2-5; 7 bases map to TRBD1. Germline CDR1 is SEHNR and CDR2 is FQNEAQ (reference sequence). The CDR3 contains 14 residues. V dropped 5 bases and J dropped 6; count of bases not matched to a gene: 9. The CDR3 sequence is CASSPRTGVQTQYF. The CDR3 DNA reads TGTGCCAGCAGCCCCCGGACAGGAGTGCAGACCCAGTACTTC. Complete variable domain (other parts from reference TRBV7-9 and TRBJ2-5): DTGVSQNPRHKITKRGQNVTFRCDPISEHNRLYWYRQTLGQGPEFLTYFQNEAQLEKSRLLSDRFSAERPKGSFSTLEIQRTEQGDSAMYLCASSPRTGVQTQYFGPGTRLLVL.

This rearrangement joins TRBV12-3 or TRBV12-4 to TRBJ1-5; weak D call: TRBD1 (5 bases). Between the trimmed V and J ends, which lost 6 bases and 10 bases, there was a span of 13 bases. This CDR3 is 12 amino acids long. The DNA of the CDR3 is TGTGCCAGCAGCCGCCGGGACCTACCCCAGCATTTT. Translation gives CASSRRDLPQHF.

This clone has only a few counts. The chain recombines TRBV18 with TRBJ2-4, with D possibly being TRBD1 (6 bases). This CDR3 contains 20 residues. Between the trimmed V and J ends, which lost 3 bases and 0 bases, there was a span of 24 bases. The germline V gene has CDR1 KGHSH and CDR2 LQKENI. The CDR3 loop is CASSPTGQGISTIAKNIQYF. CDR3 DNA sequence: TGTGCCAGCTCACCCACCGGCCAGGGGATCTCTACCATAGCCAAAAACATTCAGTACTTC.

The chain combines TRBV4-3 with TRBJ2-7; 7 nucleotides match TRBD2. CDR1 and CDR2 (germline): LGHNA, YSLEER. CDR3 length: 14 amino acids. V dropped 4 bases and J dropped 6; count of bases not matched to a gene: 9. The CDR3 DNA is TGCGCCAGCAGCCGGGGACTAACCAGAAGCGAGCAGTACTTC. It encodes CASSRGLTRSEQYF.